Listed below are T cell receptor beta chains from one sample, sequenced in a study of T cell responses to AZD1222 COVID-19 vaccine. Clones were sequenced by immunoSEQ multiplex PCR, and TCRdb holds only the in-frame ones, with some missing. The sample yields tens of thousands of clones, 70% to 90% seen once. The input for sequencing was peripheral blood, taken 28 days after the second AZD1222 dose. Receptor source: an adult who received the AZD1222 COVID-19 vaccine. CDR3s include the opening cysteine and the closing phenylalanine or tryptophan. Each record gives: CDR3 DNA, CDR3 protein, clone size, J gene, D gene, V gene. The D gene is left open where the match is weak. Where a row states a size, it is once, few, many or the class of an expanded clone; other rows omit it.

TGTGCCAGTAGTACCCTAGGGGGGGAGACCCAGTACTTC | CASSTLGGETQYF | . | TRBJ2-5 | . | TRBV19
TGTGCCAGCAGCTTAGGGGGGACTGGGAATTCACCCCTCCACTTT | CASSLGGTGNSPLHF | few | TRBJ1-6 | . | TRBV11-2
TGCGCCAGCAGCCAAGATGACAGGGCTGGTGGCTACACCTTC | CASSQDDRAGGYTF | . | TRBJ1-2 | TRBD1 | TRBV4-1
TGCGCCAGCAGCTTGGATGGGGGTCCCACTGAAGCTTTCTTT | CASSLDGGPTEAFF | . | TRBJ1-1 | . | TRBV5-1
TGCGCCAGCAGCTTGGCGCTAGTCTCCTCCTACGAGCAGTACTTC | CASSLALVSSYEQYF | few | TRBJ2-7 | . | TRBV5-1
TGTGCCAGCAGGGGGGGTGGGAGCAATCAGCCCCAGCATTTT | CASRGGGSNQPQHF | . | TRBJ1-5 | . | TRBV28
TGCAGTGCTAGCGACGAGACCCAGTACTTC | CSASDETQYF | . | TRBJ2-5 | . | TRBV20-1
TGTGCCACCAAGACTAGCGGGGAGGTCAGCTCCTACGAGCAGTACTTC | CATKTSGEVSSYEQYF | . | TRBJ2-7 | TRBD2 | TRBV19
TGTGCCAGCAGCTTAGTTACACCGATCCCGGGACAGGGGTCGTCCTACGAGCAGTACTTC | CASSLVTPIPGQGSSYEQYF | many | TRBJ2-7 | TRBD1 | TRBV13
TGTGCCAGCAGCGTAGCTATGGGGGGCAAAGGCGAGACCCAGTACTTC | CASSVAMGGKGETQYF | . | TRBJ2-5 | . | TRBV9
TGTGCCAGCAGCCAAGGTGGGACTAGCTCCTACGAGCAGTACTTC | CASSQGGTSSYEQYF | . | TRBJ2-7 | TRBD2 | TRBV3-1/TRBV3-2
TGTGCCAGCAGCTACCCGGACAGGGTGGACTATGGCTACACCTTC | CASSYPDRVDYGYTF | . | TRBJ1-2 | TRBD1 | TRBV7-2
TGTGCCAGCAGCCAAGATCGGATAGGGGGCGGCTACACCTTC | CASSQDRIGGGYTF | . | TRBJ1-2 | TRBD1 | TRBV14
TGTGCCAGCAGCCCGGGGGGGACAACCTCTGGAAACACCATATATTTT | CASSPGGTTSGNTIYF | . | TRBJ1-3 | . | TRBV28
TGTGCCAGCACCACAAGGTGGGGGATCGATAATTCACCCCTCCACTTT | CASTTRWGIDNSPLHF | . | TRBJ1-6 | . | TRBV2
TGCGCCAGCTTGGGGGGGGGCAGAGGCAATCAGCCCCAGCATTTT | CASLGGGRGNQPQHF | . | TRBJ1-5 | . | TRBV5-1
TGTGCCAGCGTTAAATGGCAGGTGAACACTGAAGCTTTCTTT | CASVKWQVNTEAFF | . | TRBJ1-1 | . | TRBV28
TGCGCCAGCAGCTTGGCCGGGACGGGGGGGCCGAATGAGCAGTTCTTC | CASSLAGTGGPNEQFF | . | TRBJ2-1 | TRBD2 | TRBV5-1
TGTGCCAGCAGACCGGGACTAGCGCAAGAGACCCAGTACTTC | CASRPGLAQETQYF | once | TRBJ2-5 | TRBD2 | TRBV28
TGTGCCAGCAGTCGGGACAGGGGGCTAGCTGGGGCCAACGTCCTGACTTTC | CASSRDRGLAGANVLTF | . | TRBJ2-6 | TRBD1 | TRBV2
TGTGCCTGGTTCGACGGGAGGGGTAGCTATGGCTACACCTTC | CAWFDGRGSYGYTF | . | TRBJ1-2 | . | TRBV30
TGTGCCAGCAGTTACCGGGACCGTACTGAAGCTTTCTTT | CASSYRDRTEAFF | . | TRBJ1-1 | . | TRBV6-2/TRBV6-3
TGTGCCAGCAGTGAAATGGGGGGGGCTGGAAATGAGCAGTTCTTC | CASSEMGGAGNEQFF | . | TRBJ2-1 | . | TRBV2
TGTGCCAGTAGTACCCATCAGAACACCGGGGAGCTGTTTTTT | CASSTHQNTGELFF | once | TRBJ2-2 | . | TRBV19
TGTGCCAGCAGTTTATGGAGCGTGGTTGGTGTCGCGGGGGCTTTCTTT | CASSLWSVVGVAGAFF | . | TRBJ1-1 | . | TRBV28
TGTGCCAGCACTGAAGGGTTCCTCCCGAAGCAGTACTTC | CASTEGFLPKQYF | . | TRBJ2-7 | . | TRBV2
TGTGCCAGCTCCTCGCGTCAGACCCAGTACTTC | CASSSRQTQYF | . | TRBJ2-5 | . | TRBV7-8
TGTGCCAGCAGTTCGACAGGGATCTACGAGCAGTACTTC | CASSSTGIYEQYF | . | TRBJ2-7 | TRBD1 | TRBV28
TGTGCCAGCCATTGGGGGGGCAATGAGCAGTTCTTC | CASHWGGNEQFF | . | TRBJ2-1 | TRBD2 | TRBV2
TGTGCCAGCAGCCAGAGGACACAGGGGCGAGGAGGTGAAGCTTTCTTT | CASSQRTQGRGGEAFF | . | TRBJ1-1 | TRBD1 | TRBV4-2
TGTGCCAGCACCCCATTCACGAGCTTCTACAATGAGCAGTTCTTC | CASTPFTSFYNEQFF | . | TRBJ2-1 | . | TRBV5-5
TGTGCCAGCAGTCCCCGTTCCTGGACTAGCGGGAGCACAGATACGCAGTATTTT | CASSPRSWTSGSTDTQYF | . | TRBJ2-3 | TRBD2 | TRBV27
TGTGCCTGGAGTGAAACAGGGGCTGAAGCTTTCTTT | CAWSETGAEAFF | . | TRBJ1-1 | TRBD1 | TRBV30
TGTGCCAGCAGCTTGTCCGGGACGGCCGGGGAGCTGTTTTTT | CASSLSGTAGELFF | . | TRBJ2-2 | . | TRBV7-3
TGTGCCAGCTCACCTTTGGACAGCGCTAACGAGCAGTACTTC | CASSPLDSANEQYF | . | TRBJ2-7 | . | TRBV18
TGTGCCAGCAGGAGGTTGGGGGGTATCAATTCACCCCTCCACTTT | CASRRLGGINSPLHF | . | TRBJ1-6 | . | TRBV5-6
TGCGCCAGCAGCTTGGGGGCTGGGGAGACCCAGTACTTC | CASSLGAGETQYF | . | TRBJ2-5 | . | TRBV5-1
TGCAGCGTTGGGGGACCTTGGGAGACCCAGTACTTC | CSVGGPWETQYF | . | TRBJ2-5 | . | TRBV29-1
TGTGCCAGCAGTGAAGCGCAGGGGACAGTGAGTGGCTACACCTTC | CASSEAQGTVSGYTF | once | TRBJ1-2 | TRBD1 | TRBV6-1
TGCAGCGTTACTGCCCACGCTAGGGGCTCTGAAGCTTTCTTT | CSVTAHARGSEAFF | . | TRBJ1-1 | . | TRBV29-1
TGTGCCAGCAGCTGGGAGGGGTCCTACAATGAGCAGTTCTTC | CASSWEGSYNEQFF | . | TRBJ2-1 | TRBD2 | TRBV27
TGTGCCAGCAGTTACTCGATGACACCTCCGAGGACTGAAGCTTTCTTT | CASSYSMTPPRTEAFF | . | TRBJ1-1 | . | TRBV6-5
TGTGCCAGCAGGCGGACGTCAGTCTACGAGCAGTACTTC | CASRRTSVYEQYF | . | TRBJ2-7 | . | TRBV28
TGTGCCAGCAGCCAAAGGGCCCAGGGAGTCTACGAGCAGTACTTC | CASSQRAQGVYEQYF | . | TRBJ2-7 | . | TRBV4-2
TGTGCCAGCGGAGATCTTAGCGGGGCGGCAGATACGCAGTATTTT | CASGDLSGAADTQYF | . | TRBJ2-3 | TRBD2 | TRBV28
TGTGCCAGCAGCCTTGTTGGAGGGGAGACCCAGTACTTC | CASSLVGGETQYF | . | TRBJ2-5 | . | TRBV9
TGTGCCAGCAGCCAAGCCAGGGGGGACTATGGCTACACCTTC | CASSQARGDYGYTF | . | TRBJ1-2 | TRBD1 | TRBV3-1/TRBV3-2
TGTGCCAGCATCGATCAGGGATCCCTGAACACTGAAGCTTTCTTT | CASIDQGSLNTEAFF | . | TRBJ1-1 | . | TRBV7-9
TGTGCCAGCGGGGACAGTAACACCGGGGAGCTGTTTTTT | CASGDSNTGELFF | . | TRBJ2-2 | TRBD1 | TRBV6-5
TGTGCCAGCAGCCTAATACAGGGGGCGCACACCGGGGAGCTGTTTTTT | CASSLIQGAHTGELFF | . | TRBJ2-2 | TRBD1 | TRBV14
TGTGCCAGTAGTATCGCGGGAGGGTACTACAATGAGCAGTTCTTC | CASSIAGGYYNEQFF | . | TRBJ2-1 | TRBD2 | TRBV19
TGTGCCAGCAGTTCACAGGGGGCGGAATCCGTGGGTGAGCAGTTCTTC | CASSSQGAESVGEQFF | . | TRBJ2-1 | TRBD1 | TRBV28
TGTGCCAGCAGCCCCTACAGGGTCGGGTCTGATGAGCAGTTCTTC | CASSPYRVGSDEQFF | few | TRBJ2-1 | . | TRBV11-2
TGCGCCAGCAGTGAGGGAGACAGGGGACACACTGAAGCTTTCTTT | CASSEGDRGHTEAFF | . | TRBJ1-1 | TRBD1 | TRBV10-1
TGTGCCAGCGCATCGGGGGTACGGCGAGGCTACACCTTC | CASASGVRRGYTF | . | TRBJ1-2 | . | TRBV27
TGTGCCGGGCAGCGGGATTCCTACAATGAGCAGTTCTTC | CAGQRDSYNEQFF | . | TRBJ2-1 | TRBD2 | TRBV7-9